This T cell receptor beta chain originates from a study of tumor and adjacent non-tumor tissue in lung cancer. Study summary: The patients, roughly eleven men and several women, were roughly 30 to 76 with stage I to III disease. Broader study findings: Top 100 clones took a larger repertoire share in normal lung.

This sample's RNA came from whole unsorted tissue. More than 3 cm separated this lung sample from the edge of the tumor. Newly diagnosed lung cancer patients had thoracic surgery in China, August–November 2014, without prior chemotherapy. Regarding this clonotype: What it recognizes is unknown. At one end the junction does not follow the germline gene, possibly because of a read error.

This CDR3 has 16 residues. The library came from three nested PCR rounds adapted from ARM-PCR protocols. TCRdb passed the multiplex PCR reads through MiXCR, listing each CDR3 protein once. The data show 90,000 to 110,000 distinct CDR3 sequences, about 65% seen once. This rearrangement joins TRBV5-7 to TRBJ2-6; TRBD1 matches 7 bases. TRBV5-7 is flagged as an ORF with uncertain function. Sequencing was carried out using distant non-tumor lung tissue. The clonotype comes from a man between 60 and 75 years old with non-small cell lung cancer. The CDR3 sequence: CASGPGQCSGANVLSF. The CDR3, as DNA: TGTGCCAGCGGGCCGGGACAGTGCTCTGGGGCCAACGTCCTGAGTTTC.